This T cell receptor (beta chain) stems from a study of response to subunit inactivated influenza vaccine. Study observations and caveats: The authors put forward the suggestion that each seasonal influenza vaccination may bring in only a limited number of new T cells.

A word on this clonotype: Its specificity is not known.

This CDR3 is built from 13 residues. Trimming shortened V by 6 bases and J by 7 bases, and 13 bases separated the two germline ends. Each CDR3 protein gets one entry after TCRdb re-called the RT-PCR reads with MiXCR. The sample holds hundreds of thousands of distinct CDR3 sequences, 18% seen once. The chain uses TRBV12-3 or TRBV12-4 and TRBJ1-5; possibly TRBD1 for D (5 bases). The source material was PBMCs from blood, sampled roughly 5 days after vaccination. The source is a man between 50 and 59 years old who received an inactivated influenza vaccine. The CDR3 loop reads CASREGLKQPQHF. The CDR3 nucleotides read TGTGCCAGCAGAGAGGGGTTGAAACAGCCCCAGCATTTT.